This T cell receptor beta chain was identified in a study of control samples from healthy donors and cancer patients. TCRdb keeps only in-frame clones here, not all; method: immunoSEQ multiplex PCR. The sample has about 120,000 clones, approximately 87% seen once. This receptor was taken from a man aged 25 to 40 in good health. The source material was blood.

CDR3 sequence reads: CASKGDNEQFF. DNA for the CDR3: TGTGCCAGCAAGGGGGACAATGAGCAGTTCTTC. V usage is TRBV6-6 and J usage is TRBJ2-1; tentative D call: TRBD1 (6 bases). The germline V gene encodes CDR1 MNHNY and CDR2 SVGAGI (reference sequence). The CDR3 is 11 residues long. The V end lost 7 bases, the J end lost 5 bases, and 6 bases lay between the germline ends.